Below are 10 T cell receptor beta chains sequenced from a single sample in a study of blood T cell repertoires in COVID-19. This table comes from immunoSEQ multiplex PCR, and its TCRdb copy is limited to in-frame clones, with some not included. The repertoire holds 190,000 or so clones, with around 89% as singletons. Sequencing input: peripheral blood. The receptor set was obtained from a man over 45 with acute or convalescent COVID-19.

The V and J genes are TRBV19 and TRBJ1-1, with no clear D. V was cut by 8 bases and J by 5 bases, with 6 bases left in between. Germline CDR1 and CDR2: LNHDA and SQIVND (reference sequence). This CDR3 is 10 amino acids long. CDR3: CASRGTEAFF. The CDR3 DNA reads TGTGCCAGTCGAGGTACTGAAGCTTTCTTT.

The chain combines TRBV7-3 with TRBJ2-1, with 8 bases identical to TRBD2. Losses at the gene ends were 0 bases for V and 4 bases for J; bases not matched to a gene: 2. Germline loops: CDR1 SGHTA, CDR2 FQGTGA. This CDR3 has 15 amino acids. As DNA, the CDR3 is TGTGCCAGCAGCTTAACTAGCGGGGTTTACAATGAGCAGTTCTTC. Its protein product is CASSLTSGVYNEQFF.

The chain couples TRBV5-6 to TRBJ1-4; D is perhaps TRBD1 (5 bases). V was shortened by 4 bases and J by 8 bases, with 21 bases between the two germline ends. Germline V lookup: CDR1 SGHDT, CDR2 YYEEEE. The CDR3 is made up of 16 amino acids. CDR3 amino acids: CASSTGTNILGEKLFF. CDR3 coding DNA: TGTGCCAGCAGCACCGGGACTAATATTTTAGGAGAAAAACTGTTTTTT.

The chain couples TRBV15 to TRBJ2-2; no clear D. This CDR3 comprises 16 residues. In germline, CDR1 is LNHNV, CDR2 YYDKDF (reference sequence). With 0 bases removed from V and 2 bases from J, the gap between germline ends came to 10 bases. The CDR3 coding sequence is TGTGCCACCAGCAGAGATAAGTATAGTAACACCGGGGAGCTGTTTTTT. Amino acids: CATSRDKYSNTGELFF.

This clone was observed a single time. The CDR3 loop reads CASSYSGIEQYF. CDR3 nucleotides: TGTGCCAGCAGTTACTCGGGAATCGAGCAGTACTTC. This chain connects TRBV12-3 or TRBV12-4 to TRBJ2-7, with TRBD2 as a possible D gene (5 bases). The germline V and J ends were trimmed by 4 bases and 6 bases, with 10 bases remaining between them. The CDR3 runs to 12 residues.

This clone has just one count. The chain employs TRBV29-1 and TRBJ2-3; 11 positions agree with TRBD2. V shed 8 bases and J 3 bases; nucleotides not matched to a gene: 10. Germline V gene lookup returns CDR1 SQVTM and CDR2 ANQGSEA. The CDR3 has 15 residues. The CDR3 here is CSSSLAGGRTDTQYF. CDR3 nucleotide sequence: TGCAGCTCCTCTTTAGCGGGGGGGAGGACAGATACGCAGTATTTT.

The chain combines TRBV7-2 with TRBJ2-6; a possible D gene is TRBD2 (7 bases). V was trimmed by 5 bases and J by 2 bases, leaving 16 bases between them. Looked up from germline, CDR1 is SGHTA and CDR2 is FQGNSA. CDR3 length: 17 residues. DNA for the CDR3: TGTGCCAGCAGCGGGGGGGCCGGACGAGCTGGGGCCAACGTCCTGACTTTC. Translating it yields CASSGGAGRAGANVLTF.

About this clone itself: The sample carries other DNA sequences with the same CDR3. CDR3 sequence: CASSPRTSGYNEQFF. The CDR3 DNA reads TGTGCCAGCAGCCCGCGGACTAGCGGGTACAATGAGCAGTTCTTC. The J gene is TRBJ2-1, the V gene TRBV7-3, with 11 nucleotides matching TRBD2. This CDR3 has 15 amino acids. V was pared by 5 bases and J by 4 bases, with 4 bases of the junction left unmatched. The germline V gene has CDR1 SGHTA and CDR2 FQGTGA.

V is TRBV27 and J is TRBJ2-1; perhaps TRBD2 as D (6 bases). This CDR3 comprises 15 residues. Germline V lookup: CDR1 MNHEY, CDR2 SMNVEV (reference sequence). The V end was cut by 0 bases, the J end by 5 bases, with 11 bases between. This chain's CDR3 is CASSLSSGRHNEQFF. The DNA for the CDR3 is TGTGCCAGCAGTTTATCTAGCGGAAGGCACAATGAGCAGTTCTTC.

J is TRBJ2-2 and V is TRBV7-9; 9 nucleotides agree with TRBD2. Germline values: CDR1 SEHNR, CDR2 FQNEAQ (reference sequence). The CDR3 is 16 amino acids. With V trimmed by 5 bases and J by 1 base, 5 bases remained unmatched. Here the CDR3 reads CASSTSGGKNTGELFF. The CDR3 DNA follows: TGTGCCAGCAGCACCAGCGGGGGGAAGAACACCGGGGAGCTGTTTTTT. The whole variable domain, remainder taken from reference TRBV7-9 and TRBJ2-2, is DTGVSQNPRHKITKRGQNVTFRCDPISEHNRLYWYRQTLGQGPEFLTYFQNEAQLEKSRLLSDRFSAERPKGSFSTLEIQRTEQGDSAMYLCASSTSGGKNTGELFFGEGSRLTVL.